This T cell receptor beta chain was identified in a study of blood T cell repertoires in COVID-19. Study-level background: Both acute and convalescent COVID-19 samples were obtained from the United States, Italy and Spain.

Germline V gives CDR1 SGHAT, CDR2 FQNNGV. This CDR3 is 15 amino acids long. Trimming cost V 5 bases and J 5 bases; bases outside gene matches: 10. Measured with immunoSEQ multiplex PCR; TCRdb has only the in-frame clones, and not every one. The data contain 200,000 or so clones, approximately 84% of them seen just once; the ten biggest clones take up under 2%. Across about two dozen US areas, participants ranged in age from about 18 to 90 years. For recovered donors of Cohort 3, there were two negative PCRs, clearance, or symptom resolution. Specimen: PBMCs or T cells enriched from blood (not recorded which). The TCR sequence derives from a man aged 60 to 75 who had recovered from COVID-19. The rearrangement joins TRBV11-2 to TRBJ2-7; 9 bases are a match to TRBD1. CDR3 coding DNA: TGTGCCAGCAGCGTAGCCGGGACAGGGCTCGACGAGCAGTACTTC. Encoded protein: CASSVAGTGLDEQYF.